This is a list of T cell receptor beta chains from one sample in a study of CD8+CD57+ T cells in acquired aplastic anemia. TCRdb independently ran MiXCR on the reads; one entry per CDR3 protein. The sample includes 150,000 to 200,000 distinct CDR3 sequences, approximately 49% of them seen just once. The sample was sorted CD4+, CD8+, or CD8+CD57+ T cells (not recorded which) from PBMCs. The receptors were sampled from a human donor in good health. CDR3s include the opening cysteine and the closing phenylalanine or tryptophan. The order of the fields is CDR3 length, V gene, J gene, D gene, clone size, CDR3 protein, CDR3 DNA. The D gene is left open where the match is weak. Clone size is not always given. Where it is, it says once, few, many or a class for expanded clones.

16	TRBV25-1	TRBJ1-2	TRBD1	many	CASSGPWTGGGYGYTF	TGTGCCAGCAGTGGGCCGTGGACAGGGGGCGGCTATGGCTACACCTTC
16	TRBV2	TRBJ1-4	.	.	CASSESGGRYYEKLFF	TGTGCCAGCAGTGAATCGGGAGGGAGATACTACGAAAAACTGTTTTTT
14	TRBV29-1	TRBJ2-7	TRBD2	few	CSTGAGTNSREQYF	TGCAGCACGGGAGCGGGGACCAACTCTCGGGAGCAGTACTTC
12	TRBV7-2	TRBJ2-1	TRBD2	many	CASSLSGNEQFF	TGTGCCAGCAGCCTTAGCGGGAATGAGCAGTTCTTC
11	TRBV20-1	TRBJ2-5	.	.	CSASPRETQYF	TGCAGTGCCAGCCCCCGGGAGACCCAGTACTTC
12	TRBV19	TRBJ1-1	.	.	CASSARVEEAFF	TGTGCCAGTAGTGCCAGGGTGGAGGAAGCTTTCTTT
12	TRBV11-3	TRBJ2-3	.	many	CASSSTGYTQYF	TGTGCCAGCAGCTCTACGGGATATACGCAGTATTTT
14	TRBV19	TRBJ2-7	TRBD1	.	CASNHRDRTYEQYF	TGTGCCAGTAACCACCGGGACAGGACCTACGAGCAGTACTTC
14	TRBV12-3/TRBV12-4	TRBJ2-1	TRBD1	many	CASKGQVAYNEQFF	TGTGCCAGCAAGGGACAGGTGGCCTACAATGAGCAGTTCTTC
14	TRBV19	TRBJ2-5	.	many	CASRSTGHQETQYF	TGTGCCAGTAGATCGACAGGACACCAAGAGACCCAGTACTTC
12	TRBV14	TRBJ2-1	.	.	CASSLRGSEQFF	TGTGCCAGCAGCCTAAGAGGGAGTGAGCAGTTCTTC
13	TRBV6-5	TRBJ1-1	TRBD1	many	CASRRTGGTEAFF	TGTGCCAGCAGAAGGACAGGGGGTACTGAAGCTTTCTTT
13	TRBV20-1	TRBJ2-1	TRBD1	few	CSAPRQGNNEQFF	TGCAGTGCTCCTAGACAGGGAAACAATGAGCAGTTCTTC
15	TRBV7-6	TRBJ1-6	.	.	CASSLDGGFRSPLHF	TGTGCCAGCAGCTTAGATGGGGGTTTCAGATCACCCCTCCACTTT
12	TRBV7-9	TRBJ1-2	.	few	CASSPPLGGYTF	TGTGCCAGCAGCCCACCGCTCGGCGGCTACACCTTC
14	TRBV20-1	TRBJ2-7	TRBD1	many	CSAKSGTVSYEQYF	TGCAGTGCCAAATCCGGGACAGTCTCCTACGAGCAGTACTTC
16	TRBV30	TRBJ2-2	TRBD2	few	CAWSVRLLRGSGELFF	TGTGCCTGGAGTGTTAGACTCTTACGCGGGAGCGGGGAGCTGTTTTTT
15	TRBV5-4	TRBJ1-2	TRBD1	many	CASSRRGTGGFGYTF	TGTGCCAGCAGCAGAAGAGGGACAGGCGGTTTTGGCTACACCTTC
14	TRBV19	TRBJ1-1	.	many	CASTQEPANTEAFF	TGTGCCAGTACCCAGGAGCCGGCGAACACTGAAGCTTTCTTT
13	TRBV11-2	TRBJ2-1	TRBD2	once	CASSPPAGGEQFF	TGTGCCAGCAGCCCGCCGGCGGGAGGTGAGCAGTTCTTC
11	TRBV6-6	TRBJ1-6	TRBD1	.	CASSYDRGLYF	TGTGCCAGCAGTTATGACAGGGGGCTATACTTT
15	TRBV5-1	TRBJ2-7	.	.	CASSPLPSVTYEQYF	TGCGCCAGCAGCCCACTACCTAGCGTGACCTACGAGCAGTACTTC
12	TRBV11-2	TRBJ1-2	.	many	CASSLRSGGYTF	TGTGCCAGCAGCCTGAGGAGCGGTGGCTACACCTTC
12	TRBV24-1	TRBJ2-1	.	many	CATSLGSWEQFF	TGTGCCACCAGTTTAGGCAGCTGGGAGCAGTTCTTC
15	TRBV6-1	TRBJ2-7	.	.	CASRLDPSSVYEQYF	TGTGCCAGCAGGCTCGACCCCTCGTCCGTTTACGAGCAGTACTTC
15	TRBV15	TRBJ2-7	TRBD2	.	CATSREPSGTYEQYF	TGTGCCACCAGCAGAGAACCTAGCGGGACCTACGAGCAGTACTTC
13	TRBV25-1	TRBJ1-3	.	.	CASSEAGGNTTYF	TGTGCCAGCAGTGAAGCGGGTGGAAACACCACATATTTT
12	TRBV7-2	TRBJ2-5	.	.	CASSFYAETQYF	TGTGCCAGCAGCTTTTACGCGGAGACCCAGTACTTC
13	TRBV7-9	TRBJ2-7	.	.	CASSLETPYEQYF	TGTGCCAGCAGCTTAGAGACACCGTACGAGCAGTACTTC
13	TRBV7-2	TRBJ2-6	.	.	CASSLAQSNVLTF	TGTGCCAGCAGCTTAGCCCAGAGCAACGTCCTGACTTTC